Presented here are 29 T cell receptor beta chains from one specimen sequenced in a study of response to subunit inactivated influenza vaccine. Each CDR3 protein is one row after TCRdb ran MiXCR on the RT-PCR reads. The sample has 500,000 to 650,000 distinct CDR3 sequences; about 7.6% are singletons. This specimen consisted of PBMCs from blood, obtained roughly 24 months after vaccination. Receptor source: a man aged 50-75 years who received an inactivated influenza vaccine.

This clonotype has a count of ten or more. This sequence joins TRBV7-9 and TRBJ2-7; D remains ambiguous. CDR1 and CDR2 from the germline V gene are SEHNR and FQNEAQ (reference sequence). V shed 7 bases and J shed 5 bases, with 18 bases lying between them. This CDR3 has 14 residues. In DNA, the CDR3 is TGTGCCAGCAACCCGGACGGACGATGGCACGAGCAGTACTTC. Amino acids: CASNPDGRWHEQYF.

The rearrangement uses TRBV20-1 and TRBJ2-7, with 7 positions matching TRBD2. This CDR3 comprises 15 residues. J was trimmed by 3 bases and V by 2 bases; bases with no gene match: 10. Germline CDR1 DFQATT, CDR2 SNEGSKA (reference sequence). The chain's CDR3 is CSARSLGEGRYEQYF. The DNA of the CDR3 is TGCAGTGCTAGATCCCTGGGGGAGGGCCGCTACGAGCAGTACTTC.

This clonotype was found a few times. The genes are TRBV20-1 and TRBJ2-7, with 7 bases matching TRBD1. The germline V gene has CDR1 DFQATT and CDR2 SNEGSKA (reference sequence). The CDR3 length is 13 residues. The junction had 7 bases not matched to a gene; V was cut back by 6 bases and J by 2 bases. In nucleotides, the CDR3 is TGCAGTGCCCCGGGACAGACTACCTACGAGCAGTACTTC. Amino acid sequence: CSAPGQTTYEQYF.

This clonotype was found a few times. The rearrangement joins TRBV15 to TRBJ2-2, with D possibly TRBD2 on 6 matching bases. The germline CDR1 and CDR2 sequences are LNHNV and YYDKDF (reference sequence). This CDR3 is built from 13 residues. The V end lost 6 bases, the J end lost 7 bases, and 12 bases lay between the germline ends. CDR3 bases: TGTGCCACCAGATTCGGAGGGAGCGGGGAGCTGTTTTTT. It yields the protein CATRFGGSGELFF.

DNA of the CDR3: TGCAGCGTTGCGGAGGGAAGTACTTACAATGAGCAGTTCTTC. Its protein product is CSVAEGSTYNEQFF. J is TRBJ2-1 and V is TRBV29-1; the D gene is possibly TRBD2 (6 bases). Trimming left V 4 bases short and J 4 bases short, with 14 bases between. CDR1 and CDR2 from the germline V gene are SQVTM and ANQGSEA. This CDR3 comprises 14 residues.

This clonotype showed up just a few times. The chain joins TRBV3-1 to TRBJ2-7; no definite D call. CDR3 size: 13 residues. CDR1 is LGHDT and CDR2 is YNNKEL in the germline V gene (reference sequence). The V gene lost 3 bases and the J gene lost 9 bases, with 15 bases spanning the gap. CDR3 in DNA: TGTGCCAGCAGCCAGACGGACCGAGCCCCGCAGTACGTC. Protein: CASSQTDRAPQYV.

Only a few counts were recorded for this clonotype. The V and J genes are TRBV5-1 and TRBJ2-7; 7 bases map to TRBD2. V lost 2 bases to trimming and J lost 7 bases; unmatched junction nucleotides: 6. Looked up from germline, CDR1 is SGHRS and CDR2 is YFSETQ. The CDR3 contains 13 residues. CDR3 sequence reads: CASSFSREGEQYF. The CDR3, as DNA: TGCGCCAGCAGCTTTTCAAGGGAGGGGGAGCAGTACTTC.

This clonotype showed up just a few times. The chain recombines TRBV6-1 with TRBJ2-7; D unresolved. V lost 6 bases, J lost 5 bases, and 17 bases lay in between. In germline, CDR1 is MNHNS, CDR2 SASEGT. The CDR3 length is 14 residues. This chain's CDR3 is CASSLGPGGDEQYF. Here the CDR3 DNA reads TGTGCCAGCAGCCTCGGACCCGGTGGAGACGAGCAGTACTTC.

This rearrangement joins TRBV20-1 to TRBJ2-3; tentatively, D is TRBD1 or TRBD2 (6 bases each). The CDR3 totals 16 residues. Germline loops: CDR1 DFQATT, CDR2 SNEGSKA (reference sequence). Trimming took off 3 bases at V and 2 bases at J, with 18 bases between the two ends. DNA for the CDR3: TGCAGTGCTAGCCAAACCCAGGGGAGGAACACAGATACGCAGTATTTT. It encodes CSASQTQGRNTDTQYF.

This clonotype was picked up a small number of times. The chain uses TRBV6-1 and TRBJ2-2, with a possible D match to TRBD2 (6 bases). CDR3 length: 14 amino acids. Deletions cut 6 bases from V and 1 base from J, with 9 bases between. Germline loops: CDR1 MNHNS, CDR2 SASEGT. The DNA for the CDR3 is TGTGCCAGCAGACGAGCGGGGAACACCGGGGAGCTGTTTTTT. Protein: CASRRAGNTGELFF.

This clonotype was counted between two and nine times. The V and J genes are TRBV5-1 and TRBJ2-2; D ambiguous. The germline gives CDR1 SGHRS, CDR2 YFSETQ. The CDR3 covers 14 residues. V was clipped by 1 base and J by 6 bases, with 10 bases between them. The CDR3 nucleotides are TGCGCCAGCAGCTTGTCACAGACACCCGGGGAGCTGTTTTTT. Residues: CASSLSQTPGELFF.

This clonotype was picked up many times. The chain carries TRBV29-1 and TRBJ2-3, with no clear D. The V gene lost 3 bases and the J gene lost 5 bases, with 15 bases spanning the gap. From germline, CDR1 is SQVTM and CDR2 ANQGSEA. This CDR3 has 14 residues. The CDR3 DNA sequence: TGCAGCGTTGATACCGGGCCGCGAAAAGATACGCAGTATTTT. Encoded protein: CSVDTGPRKDTQYF.

The chain couples TRBV9 to TRBJ2-3; the match to TRBD2 covers 8 bases. Unmatched junction bases numbered 7, after V lost 0 bases and J lost 4 bases. The CDR3 has 16 amino acids. Germline CDR1 SGDLS, CDR2 YYNGEE. DNA for the CDR3: TGTGCCAGCAGCGTAGGAAGCGGGAGTAACGCAGATACGCAGTATTTT. Amino acid sequence: CASSVGSGSNADTQYF.

J is TRBJ1-2 and V is TRBV6-5; possible D gene TRBD1, 5 bases. There are 13 residues in the CDR3. CDR1 is MNHEY, CDR2 SVGAGI, per germline. V gave up 5 bases and J gave up 8 bases, with 15 bases separating them. CDR3 region: CASSTGALRGYTF. CDR3 nucleotide sequence: TGTGCCAGCAGTACTGGGGCACTTAGGGGCTACACCTTC.

The gene calls are TRBV25-1 and TRBJ1-2; TRBD1 matches 9 bases. The germline V gene encodes CDR1 MGHDK and CDR2 SYGVNS. V was pared by 3 bases and J by 4 bases, with 3 bases of the junction left unmatched. The CDR3 runs to 14 residues. As DNA, the CDR3 is TGTGCCAGCAGTGAGCCGGGACAGGGCTATGGCTACACCTTC. Encoded protein: CASSEPGQGYGYTF.

The rearrangement joins TRBV5-1 to TRBJ2-2; tentative D call: TRBD1 (5 bases). V lost 3 bases, J lost 4 bases, and 10 bases lay in between. The length of the CDR3 is 14 residues. Germline V lookup: CDR1 SGHRS, CDR2 YFSETQ. The CDR3 region has the DNA TGCGCCAGCAGCTCCCAGGGCACCACCGGGGAGCTGTTTTTT. Its protein is CASSSQGTTGELFF. The variable domain in full, with the rest retrieved from reference TRBV5-1 and TRBJ2-2, is KAGVTQTPRYLIKTRGQQVTLSCSPISGHRSVSWYQQTPGQGLQFLFEYFSETQRNKGNFPGRFSGRQFSNSRSEMNVSTLELGDSALYLCASSSQGTTGELFFGEGSRLTVL.

The V and J genes are TRBV5-6 and TRBJ2-2; D is unresolved. Looked up from germline, CDR1 is SGHDT and CDR2 is YYEEEE. The ends were cut back, 4 bases at V and 1 base at J, with 23 bases in the middle. The CDR3 totals 19 residues. In DNA form, the CDR3 reads TGTGCCAGCAGCCCCAATGGCCGGTATTGGCAGCTGAACACCGGGGAGCTGTTTTTT. Translation: CASSPNGRYWQLNTGELFF.

This clonotype has just a few counts. The DNA for the CDR3 is TGTGCCAGCAGAGAACAAGGAGGGACAGCGAACAATGAGCAGTTCTTC. This translates into CASREQGGTANNEQFF. The chain employs TRBV7-9 and TRBJ2-1; weak D call: TRBD1 (7 bases). This CDR3 region has 16 residues. The V gene lost 6 bases and the J gene lost 5 bases, with 20 bases spanning the gap. Germline V CDR1 and CDR2: SEHNR, FQNEAQ (reference sequence).

The V and J genes are TRBV6-2 or TRBV6-3 and TRBJ2-7; 7 positions match TRBD2. Germline V lookup: CDR1 MNHEY, CDR2 SVGEGT. V was pared by 2 bases and J by 0 bases, with 1 base of the junction left unmatched. There are 14 residues in the CDR3. The CDR3: CASSYVAGSYEQYF. The CDR3 nucleotides read TGTGCCAGCAGTTACGTAGCGGGCTCCTACGAGCAGTACTTC.

The sample holds many counts of this clonotype. V usage is TRBV14 and J usage is TRBJ2-1; D could derive from TRBD1 or TRBD2 (5 bases each). The length of the CDR3 is 15 residues. The V and J ends lost 1 base and 3 bases respectively, with 10 bases between them. Germline CDR1 SGHDN, CDR2 FVKESK. The CDR3 nucleotides are TGTGCCAGCAGCCAAGGGGGGACCATCTACAATGAGCAGTTCTTC. Its protein is CASSQGGTIYNEQFF.

The sample holds many counts of this clonotype. This chain links TRBV7-2 with TRBJ2-7; 9 bases line up with TRBD1. The CDR3 spans 14 residues. V shed 1 base and J 3 bases; nucleotides not matched to a gene: 1. Germline assignment: CDR1 SGHTA and CDR2 FQGNSA. The CDR3 DNA sequence: TGTGCCAGCAGCTTAGAGACAGGGGGCTACGAGCAGTACTTC. It encodes CASSLETGGYEQYF.

This clonotype appeared a few times. This chain joins TRBV25-1 and TRBJ1-6; tentatively, D is TRBD1 (5 bases). The CDR3 runs 13 residues. Germline values: CDR1 MGHDK, CDR2 SYGVNS. Trimming took off 8 bases at V and 1 base at J, with 6 bases between the two ends. The CDR3, as DNA: TGTGCCAGCTCAGGGTCCTATAATTCACCCCTCCACTTT. Residues: CASSGSYNSPLHF.

This clonotype has a count of ten or more. This rearrangement joins TRBV5-1 to TRBJ1-5, with D maybe TRBD1 (6 bases). Germline CDR1 and CDR2: SGHRS and YFSETQ. The germline V and J ends were trimmed by 2 bases and 4 bases, with 13 bases remaining between them. This CDR3 is built from 15 residues. The CDR3 loop is CASSLTGGQNQPQHF. The CDR3 nucleotides read TGCGCCAGCAGCTTAACCGGGGGCCAAAATCAGCCCCAGCATTTT.

The table lists this clonotype with a few counts. The CDR3 DNA is TGTGCCAGCAGTGAAGGGACAGGGGGTCTCAAATCCTACGAGCAGTACTTC. It translates to CASSEGTGGLKSYEQYF. This sequence joins TRBV25-1 and TRBJ2-7, with 11 bases fitting TRBD1. The CDR3 covers 17 residues. From germline, CDR1 is MGHDK and CDR2 SYGVNS. V lost 2 bases to trimming and J lost 1 base; unmatched junction nucleotides: 7.

The rearrangement joins TRBV4-3 to TRBJ2-1; D may be TRBD2 (6 bases). CDR1 is LGHNA and CDR2 is YSLEER in the germline V gene. CDR3 length: 12 residues. V dropped 1 base and J dropped 10 bases, with 8 bases sitting between them. The CDR3 is CASSQGDLEQFF. CDR3 sequence (DNA): TGCGCCAGCAGCCAAGGGGACTTGGAGCAGTTCTTC.

This clonotype was recorded many times. DNA for the CDR3: TGTGCCAGCAGCGTCACTGCCGGGAGGTTCACCGGGGAGCTGTTTTTT. It yields the protein CASSVTAGRFTGELFF. The chain is built from TRBV9 and TRBJ2-2, with 7 positions matching TRBD2. The ends lost 2 bases at V and 4 bases at J; junction bases unmatched: 8. Germline assignment: CDR1 SGDLS and CDR2 YYNGEE. This CDR3 spans 16 amino acids. Based on the CDR3 plus reference TRBV9 and TRBJ2-2, the full variable domain is DSGVTQTPKHLITATGQRVTLRCSPRSGDLSVYWYQQSLDQGLQFLIQYYNGEERAKGNILERFSAQQFPDLHSELNLSSLELGDSALYFCASSVTAGRFTGELFFGEGSRLTVL.

The chain has TRBV5-5 and TRBJ2-5; D is undetermined. Trimming cost V 4 bases and J 3 bases, with 10 bases left between them. The CDR3 spans 13 residues. Germline CDR1 is SGHKS and CDR2 is YYEKEE (reference sequence). CDR3 sequence (DNA): TGTGCCAGCAGCACAAGACATGAAGAGACCCAGTACTTC. Translating gives CASSTRHEETQYF.

This rearrangement joins TRBV6-2 or TRBV6-3 to TRBJ2-1, with a tentative D call TRBD2 (5 bases). V was clipped by 5 bases and J by 6 bases, with 14 bases between them. CDR3 length: 14 amino acids. Germline CDR1 MNHEY, CDR2 SVGEGT. CDR3 sequence: CASSRATRGNEQFF. The CDR3 DNA reads TGTGCCAGCAGTAGGGCAACTCGGGGCAATGAGCAGTTCTTC.

This chain connects TRBV12-3 or TRBV12-4 to TRBJ1-1; D is unresolved. V shed 3 bases and J shed 5 bases, with 10 bases lying between them. The CDR3 extends over 13 amino acids. This CDR3 is CASSFGSWTEAFF. The CDR3 nucleotides read TGTGCCAGCAGTTTTGGGTCATGGACTGAAGCTTTCTTT.